The rows below give T cell receptor beta chains drawn from one sample of a study of blood T cells in healthy people across ages. MiXCR was run by TCRdb on the 5' RACE reads, yielding one entry per CDR3 protein. The sample includes nearly 800,000 distinct CDR3 sequences, 25% of them seen just once. These sequences were also reported in another study, on T cells of mothers and their children.

Sequenced sample: blood. The receptors derive from a boy between 10 and 17 years old in good health. The CDR3 runs from the conserved cysteine through the conserved F or W. Fields, in order: CDR3 length, D gene, clone size, V gene, J gene, CDR3 DNA, CDR3 protein. D genes are given only for firm matches. Expanded clones get a size class; other rows say once, few or many, or leave the size out.

>16|TRBD2|few|TRBV7-2|TRBJ2-7
TGTGCCAGCAGCGTAGGACTAGCGGGAGATATTTACGAGCAGTACTTC
CASSVGLAGDIYEQYF
>11|TRBD1|few|TRBV29-1|TRBJ2-7
TGCAGCGTTGGACAGGGGTCCGAGCAGTACTTC
CSVGQGSEQYF
>16|TRBD1|-|TRBV28|TRBJ2-5
TGTGCCAGCAGTTTTCCCCAAGGACAGGGGTATGAGACCCAGTACTTC
CASSFPQGQGYETQYF
>16|TRBD2|-|TRBV28|TRBJ2-5
TGTGCCAGCAGTTTGATAATAGGACTAGCGGGAGAGACCCAGTACTTC
CASSLIIGLAGETQYF
>17|TRBD2|few|TRBV6-2/TRBV6-3|TRBJ2-3
TGTGCCAGCAGTTATCTACTAGCGGGGGCGCCATTAGATACGCAGTATTTT
CASSYLLAGAPLDTQYF
>13|-|-|TRBV6-1|TRBJ1-1
TGTGCCAGCAGGGATGGGAAGAACACTGAAGCTTTCTTT
CASRDGKNTEAFF
>15|TRBD2|few|TRBV4-2|TRBJ2-5
TGTGCCAGCAGCCAAGGGGGACTAGCGGGAGAAACTCAGTACTTC
CASSQGGLAGETQYF
>17|TRBD2|few|TRBV4-3|TRBJ2-3
TGCGCCAGCAGCCACCCTAAGGAAGCGGGAGGAGAAGATACGCAGTATTTT
CASSHPKEAGGEDTQYF
>13|-|-|TRBV24-1|TRBJ2-5
TGTGCCACCAGTGATTTGCCCGGAGAGACCCAGTACTTC
CATSDLPGETQYF
>12|-|few|TRBV5-1|TRBJ2-5
TGCGCCAGCAGCTTGGAAGCGGAGACCCAGTACTTC
CASSLEAETQYF
>12|-|-|TRBV30|TRBJ1-1
TGTGCCTGGAGCGTCTGGAGCACTGAAGCTTTCTTT
CAWSVWSTEAFF
>16|-|few|TRBV20-1|TRBJ2-4
TGCAGTGCTCTCTCCAAGGGGGGACAGACCAAAAACATTCAGTACTTC
CSALSKGGQTKNIQYF
>13|TRBD1|few|TRBV7-2|TRBJ2-2
TGTGCCAGGGCCGGCACAGGGGTCGGGGAGCTGTTTTTT
CARAGTGVGELFF
>15|-|few|TRBV9|TRBJ1-6
TGTGCCAGCAGCGTAGACGGCAGGTTGTATTCACCCCTCCACTTT
CASSVDGRLYSPLHF
>14|-|-|TRBV12-3/TRBV12-4|TRBJ1-5
TGTGCCAGCAGTCTCGGTTCCCCCGCGGGGCCCCAGCATTTT
CASSLGSPAGPQHF
>15|-|-|TRBV4-3|TRBJ2-5
TGCGCCAGCAGCCAAGAGAGAGGGCGGAAAGCGATCCAGTACTTC
CASSQERGRKAIQYF
>17|TRBD2|-|TRBV7-2|TRBJ2-1
TGTGCCAGCAGCTTAGCGGCGAGCGGGAGGGCCCTCAATGAGCAGTTCTTC
CASSLAASGRALNEQFF
>16|-|-|TRBV5-1|TRBJ2-1
TGCGCCAGCAGCTCCCCCCCGGGGCGGTCGTACAATGAGCAGTTCTTC
CASSSPPGRSYNEQFF
>19|-|many|TRBV2|TRBJ2-6
TGTGCCAGCAGTGATAACGGCAGGGGCTGGCTCTCTGGGGCCAACGTCCTGACTTTC
CASSDNGRGWLSGANVLTF
>16|-|-|TRBV6-1|TRBJ2-1
TGTGCCAGCAGTGTGACAGGTTCTCTGGTTTTGAATGAGCAGTTCTTC
CASSVTGSLVLNEQFF
>13|-|once|TRBV28|TRBJ2-7
TGTGCCAGCAGTCCCCGGGACGGAGGCGAGCAGTACTTC
CASSPRDGGEQYF
>14|-|-|TRBV29-1|TRBJ2-7
TGCAGCGTTGAAGGTACGGCAGAAACCTACGAGCAGTACTTC
CSVEGTAETYEQYF
>13|-|once|TRBV9|TRBJ1-1
TGTGCCAGCAACCCCGGGGGAGAAGACGGAGCTTTCTTT
CASNPGGEDGAFF
>13|-|-|TRBV15|TRBJ1-2
TGTGCCACCAGCACTTGGGGGGACTATGGCTACACCTTC
CATSTWGDYGYTF
>14|TRBD1|few|TRBV28|TRBJ1-1
TGTGCCAGCGGGACAGGCGGATTGAACACTGAAGCTTTCTTT
CASGTGGLNTEAFF
>16|-|-|TRBV4-3|TRBJ2-2
TGCGCCAGCAGCCAAATTCCAGGACCGAGCACCGGGGAGCTGTTTTTT
CASSQIPGPSTGELFF
>13|TRBD1|-|TRBV20-1|TRBJ1-2
TGCAGTGCTGGGACAGAGAAAACCTATGGCTACACCTTC
CSAGTEKTYGYTF
>15|-|-|TRBV20-1|TRBJ1-2
TGCAGTGCTAGAGATCGCACGGATCGCCGGTCCGGCTACACCTTC
CSARDRTDRRSGYTF
>14|TRBD1|-|TRBV19|TRBJ2-1
TGTGCCAGTAGTATAGTACAGGGGGGTAATGAGCAGTTCTTC
CASSIVQGGNEQFF
>12|-|-|TRBV29-1|TRBJ2-7
TGCAGCGTTGGTCACACCTCCTACGAGCAGTACTTC
CSVGHTSYEQYF
>14|-|few|TRBV4-3|TRBJ2-1
TGCGCCAGCAGCCAAGAGCGGGGCGGCAATGAGCAGTTCTTC
CASSQERGGNEQFF
>11|-|-|TRBV29-1|TRBJ2-5
TGCAGCGCCGCCGGGACTCCGTCCCAGTACTTC
CSAAGTPSQYF
>15|TRBD1|few|TRBV7-9|TRBJ2-5
TGTGCCAGCAGCTTCAGGACAGGGGACCAAGAGACCCAGTACTTC
CASSFRTGDQETQYF
>12|-|-|TRBV6-2/TRBV6-3|TRBJ2-3
TGTGCCACCGGTCCCTTGGGGAATACGCAGTATTTT
CATGPLGNTQYF
>13|TRBD2|-|TRBV20-1|TRBJ2-7
TGCAGTGCCCCGGGACTAGCGAGCTACGAGCAGTACTTC
CSAPGLASYEQYF
>15|-|few|TRBV7-2|TRBJ1-2
TGTGCCAGCAGCTTCCAAGCCTTGGAATCGACTGGCTACACCTTC
CASSFQALESTGYTF
>15|TRBD2|-|TRBV7-2|TRBJ2-7
TGTGCCAGCAGCTTATATACTAGCGGGAAGGCCGAGCAGTACTTC
CASSLYTSGKAEQYF
>12|-|-|TRBV12-3/TRBV12-4|TRBJ2-1
TGTGCCAGCAGTCCCCGTTTGGATGAGCAGTTCTTC
CASSPRLDEQFF
>14|TRBD1|-|TRBV20-1|TRBJ2-7
TGCAGTGCTGCACGACAGGGGGCAAGATACGAGCAGTACTTC
CSAARQGARYEQYF
>14|TRBD1|many|TRBV7-8|TRBJ1-4
TGTGCCAGCAGCTTAGGGACAGGGGAAGAAAAACTGTTTTTT
CASSLGTGEEKLFF